These 2 T cell receptor beta chains were all obtained from the same sample, sequenced in a study of control samples from healthy donors and cancer patients. Only in-frame clones appear in the TCRdb table, and some are missing; sequencing was by immunoSEQ multiplex PCR. This sample yields roughly 20,000 clones, of which 65% to 90% are seen a single time; about 30% belongs to the top ten. The source material was PBMCs. These receptors all stem from a man in his sixties with head and neck cancer.

J is TRBJ1-3 and V is TRBV9, with D unresolved. Germline CDR1 and CDR2: SGDLS and YYNGEE. V was shortened by 0 bases and J by 0 bases, with 19 bases between the two germline ends. This CDR3 is 19 amino acids long. This CDR3 reads CASSVGLLQSSLSGNTIYF. The CDR3 coding sequence is TGTGCCAGCAGCGTAGGACTATTACAGAGCTCTCTCTCTGGAAACACCATATATTTT.

The chain recombines TRBV19 with TRBJ2-7, with 9 nucleotides matching TRBD1. The CDR3 is 13 residues long. Germline-derived CDR1 and CDR2 are LNHDA and SQIVND (reference sequence). V shed 10 bases and J 4 bases; nucleotides not matched to a gene: 8. The CDR3 sequence is CAISPGQGYEQYF. The CDR3 region has the DNA TGTGCCATCTCTCCGGGACAGGGATACGAGCAGTACTTC.